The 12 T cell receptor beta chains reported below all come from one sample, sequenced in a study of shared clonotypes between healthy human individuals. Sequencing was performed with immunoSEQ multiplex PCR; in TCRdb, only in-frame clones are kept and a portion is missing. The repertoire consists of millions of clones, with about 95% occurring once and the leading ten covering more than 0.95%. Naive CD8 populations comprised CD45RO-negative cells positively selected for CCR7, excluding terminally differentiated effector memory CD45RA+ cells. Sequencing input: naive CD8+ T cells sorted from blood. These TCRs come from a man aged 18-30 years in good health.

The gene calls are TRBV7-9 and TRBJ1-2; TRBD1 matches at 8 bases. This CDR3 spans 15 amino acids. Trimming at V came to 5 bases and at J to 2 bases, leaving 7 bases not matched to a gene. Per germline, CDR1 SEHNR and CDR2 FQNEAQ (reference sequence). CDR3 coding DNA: TGTGCCAGCAGCCAGACAGGGGAAGGAAACTATGGCTACACCTTC. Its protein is CASSQTGEGNYGYTF.

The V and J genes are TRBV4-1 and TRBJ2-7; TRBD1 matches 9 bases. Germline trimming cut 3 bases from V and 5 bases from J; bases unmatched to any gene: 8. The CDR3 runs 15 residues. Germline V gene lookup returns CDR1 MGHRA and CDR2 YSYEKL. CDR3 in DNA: TGCGCCAGCAGCCAGCCCGGGACAGGGCGCCACGAGCAGTACTTC. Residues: CASSQPGTGRHEQYF.

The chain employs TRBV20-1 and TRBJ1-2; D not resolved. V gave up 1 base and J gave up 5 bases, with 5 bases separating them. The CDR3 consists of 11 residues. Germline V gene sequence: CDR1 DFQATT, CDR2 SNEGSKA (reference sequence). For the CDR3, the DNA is TGCAGTGCTAGAGTCGAGTATGGCTACACCTTC. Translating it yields CSARVEYGYTF.

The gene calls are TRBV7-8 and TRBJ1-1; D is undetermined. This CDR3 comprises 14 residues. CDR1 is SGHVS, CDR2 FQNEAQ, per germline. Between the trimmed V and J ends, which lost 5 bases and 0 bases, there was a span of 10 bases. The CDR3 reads CASSPTHVNTEAFF. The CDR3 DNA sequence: TGTGCCAGCAGCCCGACCCATGTGAACACTGAAGCTTTCTTT.

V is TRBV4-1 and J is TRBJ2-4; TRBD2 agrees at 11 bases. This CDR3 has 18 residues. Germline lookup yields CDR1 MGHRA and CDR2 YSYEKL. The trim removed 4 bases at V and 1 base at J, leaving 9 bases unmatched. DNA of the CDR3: TGCGCCAGCAGCCTCGAGGATAGCGGGGGGGCGGCCAAAAACATTCAGTACTTC. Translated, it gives CASSLEDSGGAAKNIQYF.

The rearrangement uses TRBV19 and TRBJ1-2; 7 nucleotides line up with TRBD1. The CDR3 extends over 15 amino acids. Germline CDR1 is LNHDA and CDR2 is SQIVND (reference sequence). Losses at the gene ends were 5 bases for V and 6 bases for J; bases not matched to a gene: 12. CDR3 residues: CASSPPPTGWHGYTF. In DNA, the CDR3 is TGTGCCAGTAGTCCCCCCCCGACAGGGTGGCATGGCTACACCTTC.

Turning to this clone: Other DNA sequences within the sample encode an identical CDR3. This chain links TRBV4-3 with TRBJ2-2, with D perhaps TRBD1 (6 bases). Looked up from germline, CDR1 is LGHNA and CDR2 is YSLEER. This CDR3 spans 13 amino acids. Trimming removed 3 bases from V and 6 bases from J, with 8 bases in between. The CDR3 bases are TGCGCCAGCAGCCAGGACAGATCCGGGGAGCTGTTTTTT. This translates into CASSQDRSGELFF.

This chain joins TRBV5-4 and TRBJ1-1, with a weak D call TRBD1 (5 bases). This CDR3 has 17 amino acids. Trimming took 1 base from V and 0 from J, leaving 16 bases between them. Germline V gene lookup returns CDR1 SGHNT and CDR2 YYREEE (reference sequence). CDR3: CASSLWGSGLLNTEAFF. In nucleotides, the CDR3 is TGTGCCAGCAGCTTGTGGGGCAGCGGATTGTTGAACACTGAAGCTTTCTTT. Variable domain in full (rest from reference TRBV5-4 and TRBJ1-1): ETGVTQSPTHLIKTRGQQVTLRCSSQSGHNTVSWYQQALGQGPQFIFQYYREEENGRGNFPPRFSGLQFPNYSSELNVNALELDDSALYLCASSLWGSGLLNTEAFFGQGTRLTVV.

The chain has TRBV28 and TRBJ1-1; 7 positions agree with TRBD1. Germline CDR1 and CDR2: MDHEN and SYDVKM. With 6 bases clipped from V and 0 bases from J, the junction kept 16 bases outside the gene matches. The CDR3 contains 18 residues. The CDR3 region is CASSDPYDREGMNTEAFF. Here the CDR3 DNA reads TGTGCCAGCAGCGACCCTTACGACAGGGAGGGGATGAACACTGAAGCTTTCTTT.

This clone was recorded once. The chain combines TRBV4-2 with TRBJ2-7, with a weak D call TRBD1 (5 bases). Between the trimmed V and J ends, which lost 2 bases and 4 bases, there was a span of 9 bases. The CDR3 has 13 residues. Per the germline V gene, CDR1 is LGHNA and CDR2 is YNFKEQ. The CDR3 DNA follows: TGTGCCAGCAGCCAAAGGGGTGCTTACGAGCAGTACTTC. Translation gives CASSQRGAYEQYF.

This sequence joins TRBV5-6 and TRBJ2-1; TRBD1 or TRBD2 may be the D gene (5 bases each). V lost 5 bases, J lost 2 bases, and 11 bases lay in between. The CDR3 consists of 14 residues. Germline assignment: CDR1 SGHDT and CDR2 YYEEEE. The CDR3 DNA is TGTGCCAGCAGGCCGGTGGGGGCCTACAATGAGCAGTTCTTC. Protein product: CASRPVGAYNEQFF.

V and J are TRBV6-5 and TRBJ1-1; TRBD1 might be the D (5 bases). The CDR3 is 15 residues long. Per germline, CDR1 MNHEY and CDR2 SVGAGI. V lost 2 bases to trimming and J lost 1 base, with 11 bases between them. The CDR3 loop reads CASSYTLGGNTEAFF. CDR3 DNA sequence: TGTGCCAGCAGTTACACCCTCGGGGGGAACACTGAAGCTTTCTTT.